These 3 T cell receptor beta chains originate from one sample sequenced in a study of blood T cell repertoires in COVID-19. Using immunoSEQ multiplex PCR, the repertoire was profiled, and TCRdb retains in-frame clones only, with some absent. The repertoire holds approximately 6,000 clones, with roughly 90% as singletons. The sample consisted of peripheral blood. The receptors were sampled from a man in his fifties or sixties with acute or convalescent COVID-19.

V usage is TRBV2 and J usage is TRBJ2-7; D not certain. The CDR3 is made up of 14 amino acids. Trimming cost V 4 bases and J 3 bases, with 13 bases left between them. CDR1 and CDR2 (germline): SNHLY, FYNNEI. The CDR3 bases are TGTGCCAGCAGTGCCGAGTCCGACTTCTACGAGCAGTACGTC. It is translated as CASSAESDFYEQYV.

This chain joins TRBV4-3 and TRBJ1-1; 8 nucleotides agree with TRBD1. The V and J ends lost 4 bases and 5 bases, in that order; junction bases with no gene match: 6. In germline, CDR1 is LGHNA, CDR2 YSLEER. The CDR3 has 14 amino acids. The CDR3, as DNA: TGCGCCAGCAGCCGACAGGGGCCTGGAACTGAAGCTTTCTTT. This sequence encodes CASSRQGPGTEAFF.

The genes are TRBV4-3 and TRBJ2-1; 9 bases line up with TRBD2. The CDR3 contains 17 residues. J gave up 4 bases and V 0 bases, and 7 bases lay outside the gene matches. Germline values: CDR1 LGHNA, CDR2 YSLEER. CDR3: CASSQDALAGPYNEQFF. CDR3 in DNA: TGCGCCAGCAGCCAAGACGCCCTAGCGGGGCCATACAATGAGCAGTTCTTC.